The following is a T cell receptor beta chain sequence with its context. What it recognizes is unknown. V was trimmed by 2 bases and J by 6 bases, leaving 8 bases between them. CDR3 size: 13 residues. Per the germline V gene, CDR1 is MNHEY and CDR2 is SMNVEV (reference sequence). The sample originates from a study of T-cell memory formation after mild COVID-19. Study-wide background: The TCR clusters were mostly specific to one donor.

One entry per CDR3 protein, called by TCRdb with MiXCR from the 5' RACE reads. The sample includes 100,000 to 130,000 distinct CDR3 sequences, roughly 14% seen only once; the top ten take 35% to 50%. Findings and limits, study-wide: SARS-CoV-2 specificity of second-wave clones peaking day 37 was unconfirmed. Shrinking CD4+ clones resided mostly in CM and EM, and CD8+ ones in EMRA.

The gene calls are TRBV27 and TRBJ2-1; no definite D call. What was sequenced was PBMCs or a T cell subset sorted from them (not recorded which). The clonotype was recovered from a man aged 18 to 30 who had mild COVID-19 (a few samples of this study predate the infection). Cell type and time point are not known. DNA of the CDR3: TGTGCCAGCAGTTTAACCCCCCCCAATGAGCAGTTCTTC. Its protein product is CASSLTPPNEQFF.